The 29 T cell receptor beta chains given below trace back to one sample, sequenced in a study of beta chain features in type 1 diabetes. Expressed TCRB transcripts were sequenced, since all the RNA that had been isolated was reverse transcribed. Measured with immunoSEQ multiplex PCR; TCRdb has only the in-frame clones, and not every one. The table lists 900,000 or so clones, 15% to 20% of them singletons. Sequences were obtained from naive CD4+ T cells from blood. Receptors originate from a woman between 18 and 29 years old in good health.

The chain combines TRBV2 with TRBJ2-7; D may be TRBD2 (5 bases). The germline V and J ends were trimmed by 5 bases and 1 base, with 12 bases remaining between them. The CDR3 is made up of 14 amino acids. Per germline, CDR1 SNHLY and CDR2 FYNNEI. The CDR3 loop reads CASSRLAESYEQYF. DNA for the CDR3: TGTGCCAGCAGTCGGCTAGCTGAATCCTACGAGCAGTACTTC. The full variable domain, in which reference TRBV2 and TRBJ2-7 provide the parts outside the CDR3, is EPEVTQTPSHQVTQMGQEVILRCVPISNHLYFYWYRQILGQKVEFLVSFYNNEISEKSEIFDDQFSVERPDGSNFTLKIRSTKLEDSAMYFCASSRLAESYEQYFGPGTRLTVT.

The chain recombines TRBV7-2 with TRBJ2-1; D is unclear. The CDR3 is made up of 13 amino acids. Trimming took off 2 bases at V and 9 bases at J, with 11 bases between the two ends. Germline V CDR1 and CDR2: SGHTA, FQGNSA. DNA for the CDR3: TGTGCCAGCAGCTTATCCCCGATTGGTGAGCAGTTCTTC. Translated: CASSLSPIGEQFF.

The chain combines TRBV19 with TRBJ2-5, with D tentatively TRBD1 (5 bases). Looked up from germline, CDR1 is LNHDA and CDR2 is SQIVND (reference sequence). The CDR3 consists of 16 residues. Trimming left V 6 bases short and J 5 bases short, with 22 bases between. The CDR3 spells CASSPTPQGYVETQYF. The DNA for the CDR3 is TGTGCCAGTAGCCCTACCCCTCAGGGTTATGTCGAGACCCAGTACTTC.

V usage is TRBV29-1 and J usage is TRBJ2-7, with 10 nucleotides matching TRBD1. The V gene's germline CDR1 is SQVTM and CDR2 ANQGSEA. Trimming took 6 bases from V and 3 from J; bases not matched to a gene: 5. The CDR3 loop spans 13 amino acids. The CDR3 reads CSVRQGANYEQYF. The CDR3 DNA reads as TGCAGCGTAAGACAGGGGGCGAACTACGAGCAGTACTTC.

This chain uses TRBV18 with TRBJ2-3, with D perhaps matching TRBD2 (5 bases). Trimming pared 4 bases from V and 6 bases from J, leaving 17 bases between. Germline V gene lookup returns CDR1 KGHSH and CDR2 LQKENI. This CDR3 is built from 15 residues. CDR3 nucleotides: TGTGCCAGCTCACGAGCGGTCGGCTGGCAGGATACGCAGTATTTT. It codes for CASSRAVGWQDTQYF.

This sequence joins TRBV9 and TRBJ2-2; D is ambiguous. CDR3 length equals 15 residues. The V gene's germline CDR1 is SGDLS and CDR2 YYNGEE. Trimming left V 4 bases short and J 5 bases short, with 15 bases between. The CDR3 DNA reads as TGTGCCAGCAGCCGGACCCAAGCGAGGACCGGGGAGCTGTTTTTT. Its translation: CASSRTQARTGELFF. Full variable domain (rest looked up from reference TRBV9 and TRBJ2-2): DSGVTQTPKHLITATGQRVTLRCSPRSGDLSVYWYQQSLDQGLQFLIQYYNGEERAKGNILERFSAQQFPDLHSELNLSSLELGDSALYFCASSRTQARTGELFFGEGSRLTVL.

This clone was counted only a few times. The chain uses TRBV10-3 and TRBJ2-3, with 10 bases that match TRBD2. The CDR3 covers 16 residues. Germline values: CDR1 ENHRY, CDR2 SYGVKD. J was trimmed by 2 bases and V by 4 bases; bases with no gene match: 6. CDR3 protein: CAISVLAGGSTDTQYF. DNA for the CDR3: TGTGCCATCAGTGTTTTAGCGGGAGGTTCCACAGATACGCAGTATTTT.

This clone was observed a few times. This chain uses TRBV7-2 with TRBJ2-3; 10 nucleotides line up with TRBD2. There are 15 residues in the CDR3. Germline CDR1 and CDR2: SGHTA and FQGNSA. The ends lost 6 bases at V and 6 bases at J; junction bases unmatched: 9. The CDR3 here is CASSPVAGGGDTQYF. The CDR3 coding sequence is TGTGCCAGCAGTCCCGTAGCGGGAGGCGGGGATACGCAGTATTTT.

The genes are TRBV7-2 and TRBJ2-7; D is uncertain. The V gene's germline CDR1 is SGHTA and CDR2 FQGNSA. V lost 5 bases, J lost 6 bases, and 17 bases lay in between. This CDR3 contains 14 residues. The DNA of the CDR3 is TGTGCCAGCAGCCCTCAAGGGATTTCGGGCGAGCAGTACTTC. It specifies CASSPQGISGEQYF.

The V call is TRBV6-1, the J call TRBJ2-1; a possible D gene is TRBD2 (7 bases). This CDR3 contains 13 residues. Germline V gene data show CDR1 as MNHNS and CDR2 as SASEGT. Trimming left V 0 bases short and J 13 bases short, with 13 bases between. The DNA for the CDR3 is TGTGCCAGCAGTGAAGCGGGGGGGCTTTCACAGTTCTTC. It codes for CASSEAGGLSQFF.

The gene calls are TRBV18 and TRBJ2-5, with D unclear. This CDR3 is built from 14 residues. Trimming cost V 0 bases and J 1 base, with 6 bases left between them. The germline CDR1 and CDR2 sequences are KGHSH and LQKENI. The CDR3 nucleotides are TGTGCCAGCTCACCACCGAACACCCAAGAGACCCAGTACTTC. It encodes CASSPPNTQETQYF.

The chain employs TRBV10-3 and TRBJ1-2, with 8 bases fitting TRBD1. CDR1 is ENHRY, CDR2 SYGVKD, per germline. With V trimmed by 3 bases and J by 3 bases, 3 bases remained unmatched. CDR3 length equals 14 residues. For the CDR3, the DNA is TGTGCCATCAGTGACACGACAGGGGACTATGGCTACACCTTC. This translates into CAISDTTGDYGYTF.

On this clone itself: Other DNA sequences in this specimen translate into the identical CDR3. The chain carries TRBV28 and TRBJ2-1; D not resolved. Per the germline V gene, CDR1 is MDHEN and CDR2 is SYDVKM. CDR3 length: 13 amino acids. Trimming removed 1 base from V and 4 bases from J, with 5 bases in between. The chain's CDR3 is CASSLSGYNEQFF. The CDR3 coding sequence is TGTGCCAGCAGTTTATCTGGGTACAATGAGCAGTTCTTC.

V usage is TRBV7-8 and J usage is TRBJ2-1, with a tentative D call TRBD2 (6 bases). The CDR3 extends over 16 amino acids. The V and J ends lost 0 bases and 2 bases respectively, with 11 bases between them. Germline CDR1 is SGHVS and CDR2 is FQNEAQ. In DNA form, the CDR3 reads TGTGCCAGCAGCTTAGCGGAGGGAAGGGCCTACAATGAGCAGTTCTTC. Protein: CASSLAEGRAYNEQFF.

This clone was detected only a few times. The chain has TRBV15 and TRBJ2-3; 8 bases are a match to TRBD2. The CDR3 loop spans 17 amino acids. Per the germline V gene, CDR1 is LNHNV and CDR2 is YYDKDF (reference sequence). Trimming at V came to 0 bases and at J to 4 bases, leaving 9 bases not matched to a gene. Here the CDR3 reads CATSRDVNGRAPDTQYF. CDR3 in DNA: TGTGCCACCAGCAGAGATGTTAACGGGAGGGCCCCAGATACGCAGTATTTT.

This clone occurred a few times. The rearrangement uses TRBV10-3 and TRBJ2-1; D remains ambiguous. V lost 0 bases and J lost 15, with 12 bases in between. Germline V gene sequence: CDR1 ENHRY, CDR2 SYGVKD. The CDR3 totals 12 residues. This chain's CDR3 is CAISESMDPLFF. As DNA, the CDR3 is TGTGCCATCAGTGAGTCGATGGACCCATTGTTCTTC.

This clone has a handful of counts. The gene calls are TRBV25-1 and TRBJ2-1; D is uncertain. Germline V gene lookup returns CDR1 MGHDK and CDR2 SYGVNS. Trimming removed 5 bases at V and 0 bases at J, with 11 bases between. The CDR3 has 15 residues. CDR3 residues: CASSNQGGSYNEQFF. In DNA, the CDR3 is TGTGCCAGCAGTAACCAAGGCGGCTCCTACAATGAGCAGTTCTTC.

Comments on this clone: Given a much more abundant clone one base away, this may be a read error. This same CDR3 is encoded by further DNA sequences in the sample. The DNA of the CDR3 is TGTGCCAGCAGATCCTCCTACGAGCAGTACTTC. As protein: CASRSSYEQYF. J is TRBJ2-7 and V is TRBV28; no reliable D call. In germline, CDR1 is MDHEN, CDR2 SYDVKM. V was clipped by 6 bases and J by 0 bases, with 3 bases between them. The CDR3 runs to 11 residues.

This clone was observed a handful of times. The chain joins TRBV7-9 to TRBJ2-5; D is perhaps TRBD1 or TRBD2 (6 bases each). The V and J ends lost 1 base and 1 base respectively, with 10 bases between them. Germline V CDR1 and CDR2: SEHNR, FQNEAQ (reference sequence). This CDR3 contains 15 residues. For the CDR3, the DNA is TGTGCCAGCAGCTTAGATTGGGGGGCCCAAGAGACCCAGTACTTC. Its translation is CASSLDWGAQETQYF.

This clone was observed a handful of times. The chain employs TRBV25-1 and TRBJ2-1; 7 bases line up with TRBD2. CDR1 MGHDK and CDR2 SYGVNS come from the germline V gene. J gave up 4 bases and V 1 base, and 4 bases lay outside the gene matches. The CDR3 is 15 residues long. The CDR3 DNA reads as TGTGCCAGCAGTGAATCGGTGGGGGGGTACAATGAGCAGTTCTTC. Amino acids: CASSESVGGYNEQFF.

The genes are TRBV9 and TRBJ2-7; 8 nucleotides align to TRBD2. Germline values: CDR1 SGDLS, CDR2 YYNGEE. The CDR3 length is 12 residues. V lost 3 bases, J lost 7 bases, and 3 bases stayed unmatched. The CDR3 region is CASSGQRGEQYF. DNA of the CDR3: TGTGCCAGCAGCGGCCAGCGGGGGGAGCAGTACTTC.

This clone came up a few times. The chain combines TRBV6-4 with TRBJ2-2; D may match TRBD1 or TRBD2 (6 bases each). V was trimmed by 4 bases and J by 6 bases, leaving 9 bases between them. CDR3 length: 13 residues. Germline V gene sequence: CDR1 MRHNA, CDR2 SNTAGT. The CDR3 is CASSVEGAGELFF. The CDR3 region has the DNA TGTGCCAGCAGTGTGGAGGGGGCCGGGGAGCTGTTTTTT.

The chain recombines TRBV19 with TRBJ1-2; D is unresolved. Germline CDR1 is LNHDA and CDR2 is SQIVND (reference sequence). The CDR3 is 12 residues long. V lost 7 bases and J lost 5, with 11 bases in between. The CDR3 sequence is CASTTLGYGYTF. The DNA for the CDR3 is TGTGCCAGTACCACATTGGGGTATGGCTACACCTTC.

The J gene is TRBJ2-5, the V gene TRBV9; possibly TRBD2 for D (5 bases). The J call is uncertain, as TRBJ2-7 better fits the DNA end. Germline-derived CDR1 and CDR2 are SGDLS and YYNGEE. The CDR3 extends over 13 amino acids. The CDR3 DNA reads TGTGCCAGCAGTAAGGACTGGACCTACGAGCAGTACTTC. The encoded protein is CASSKDWTYEQYF.

Only a few counts were recorded for this clone. The chain is built from TRBV14 and TRBJ2-3, with TRBD2 as a possible D gene (6 bases). CDR1 and CDR2 (germline): SGHDN, FVKESK. This CDR3 contains 13 residues. V was cut by 3 bases and J by 6 bases, with 10 bases left in between. This chain's CDR3 is CASSHPGGDTQYF. In DNA form, the CDR3 reads TGTGCCAGCAGCCATCCCGGAGGGGATACGCAGTATTTT.

This clone was detected a few times. The chain has TRBV11-2 and TRBJ1-1, with no clear D. The CDR3 is 14 residues long. CDR1 is SGHAT, CDR2 FQNNGV, per germline. V was cut by 3 bases and J by 4 bases, with 12 bases left in between. The CDR3 is CASSFADPFTEAFF. In DNA form, the CDR3 reads TGTGCCAGCAGCTTCGCGGACCCCTTCACTGAAGCTTTCTTT.

V gene TRBV28 combines with J gene TRBJ2-1; 12 bases agree with TRBD2. CDR3 length equals 14 residues. The V and J ends lost 6 bases and 9 bases, in that order; junction bases with no gene match: 6. CDR1 is MDHEN, CDR2 SYDVKM, per germline. The CDR3 reads CASSASGRAGEQFF. The CDR3 coding sequence is TGTGCCAGCAGCGCTAGCGGGAGGGCCGGTGAGCAGTTCTTC.

The chain uses TRBV7-2 and TRBJ2-5; D gene unclear. V dropped 4 bases and J dropped 4 bases, with 13 bases sitting between them. The germline V gene has CDR1 SGHTA and CDR2 FQGNSA. The CDR3 length is 14 residues. CDR3 in amino acids: CASSSFVGRETQYF. The DNA of the CDR3 is TGTGCCAGCAGCTCCTTCGTGGGTAGAGAGACCCAGTACTTC.

This clone was seen once. J is TRBJ1-1 and V is TRBV18; TRBD1 matches at 7 bases. Germline V gene sequence: CDR1 KGHSH, CDR2 LQKENI. This CDR3 spans 15 amino acids. Trimming at V came to 0 bases and at J to 1 base, leaving 2 bases not matched to a gene. CDR3 sequence reads: CASSPPGQANTEAFF. DNA for the CDR3: TGTGCCAGCTCACCACCCGGACAGGCGAACACTGAAGCTTTCTTT.